These T cell receptor beta chains were read from a single sample in a study of shared clonotypes between healthy human individuals. Assay: immunoSEQ multiplex PCR; the TCRdb copy retains only in-frame clones and omits some. The sample includes approximately 320,000 clones, about nine tenths seen only once; the top ten take about 17%. The sample was memory CD8+ T cells sorted from blood. The source is a man between 18 and 35 years old in good health. The CDR3 runs from the conserved cysteine through the conserved F or W. The order of the fields is CDR3 protein, CDR3 DNA, J gene, D gene, V gene, CDR3 length, clone size. D genes are given only for firm matches. Size tells how often a clone was seen (once, few, many) or the class of an expanded clone, and some rows leave it out.

CDR3aa: CASSLQEEKLFF
CDR3nt: TGTGCCAGCAGCTTACAAGAAGAAAAACTGTTTTTT
j_gene: TRBJ1-4
d_gene: NA
v_gene: TRBV5-6
len: 12
abundance: NA

CDR3aa: CASSPEGQGADTQYF
CDR3nt: TGTGCCAGCAGCCCAGAGGGACAGGGGGCCGATACGCAGTATTTT
j_gene: TRBJ2-3
d_gene: TRBD1
v_gene: TRBV9
len: 15
abundance: NA

CDR3aa: CASSSIMVAAGNEQFF
CDR3nt: TGTGCCAGCAGCTCTATTATGGTAGCGGCGGGGAATGAGCAGTTCTTC
j_gene: TRBJ2-1
d_gene: NA
v_gene: TRBV5-4
len: 16
abundance: once

CDR3aa: CASSQADSYEQYF
CDR3nt: TGCGCCAGCAGCCAGGCAGACTCCTACGAGCAGTACTTC
j_gene: TRBJ2-7
d_gene: NA
v_gene: TRBV4-1
len: 13
abundance: NA

CDR3aa: CASSVGLAGGFTPRYEQYF
CDR3nt: TGTGCCAGCAGCGTAGGACTAGCGGGAGGATTTACCCCCCGGTACGAGCAGTACTTC
j_gene: TRBJ2-7
d_gene: TRBD2
v_gene: TRBV9
len: 19
abundance: NA

CDR3aa: CASSPKSRQQETQYF
CDR3nt: TGTGCCAGCAGCCCCAAATCCCGACAGCAAGAGACCCAGTACTTC
j_gene: TRBJ2-5
d_gene: NA
v_gene: TRBV6-6
len: 15
abundance: once

CDR3aa: CASSESLGPASEQYF
CDR3nt: TGCGCCAGCAGTGAGTCCCTAGGGCCCGCGTCCGAGCAGTACTTC
j_gene: TRBJ2-7
d_gene: NA
v_gene: TRBV10-1
len: 15
abundance: NA

CDR3aa: CASSPRQDYEQYF
CDR3nt: TGTGCCAGCAGCCCGCGACAGGATTACGAGCAGTACTTC
j_gene: TRBJ2-7
d_gene: NA
v_gene: TRBV7-9
len: 13
abundance: NA

CDR3aa: CASSDSDRVLLLGVYEQYF
CDR3nt: TGTGCCAGCAGTGACTCCGACAGGGTTTTGCTTCTGGGTGTCTACGAGCAGTACTTC
j_gene: TRBJ2-7
d_gene: TRBD1
v_gene: TRBV6-4
len: 19
abundance: NA

CDR3aa: CASRDGTGGYYEQYF
CDR3nt: TGTGCCAGCAGAGACGGGACAGGGGGCTACTACGAGCAGTACTTC
j_gene: TRBJ2-7
d_gene: TRBD1
v_gene: TRBV6-5
len: 15
abundance: NA

CDR3aa: CASSVEGTSTTQIDTQYF
CDR3nt: TGTGCCAGCAGCGTAGAAGGGACTAGCACCACGCAGATAGATACGCAGTATTTT
j_gene: TRBJ2-3
d_gene: TRBD2
v_gene: TRBV9
len: 18
abundance: NA

CDR3aa: CASSSWTSGGYQETQYF
CDR3nt: TGTGCCAGCAGCTCCTGGACTAGCGGAGGTTACCAAGAGACCCAGTACTTC
j_gene: TRBJ2-5
d_gene: TRBD2
v_gene: TRBV11-2
len: 17
abundance: NA

CDR3aa: CASSQGSTDKFYEQYF
CDR3nt: TGCGCCAGCAGCCAAGGCTCGACCGACAAATTCTACGAGCAGTACTTC
j_gene: TRBJ2-7
d_gene: NA
v_gene: TRBV4-1
len: 16
abundance: NA

CDR3aa: CASSLDRGRGYEQYF
CDR3nt: TGTGCCAGCAGCCTTGACAGGGGTCGCGGCTACGAGCAGTACTTC
j_gene: TRBJ2-7
d_gene: TRBD1
v_gene: TRBV7-6
len: 15
abundance: NA

CDR3aa: CASSVTGADEQFF
CDR3nt: TGCGCCAGCAGCGTGACTGGTGCGGATGAGCAGTTCTTC
j_gene: TRBJ2-1
d_gene: NA
v_gene: TRBV5-1
len: 13
abundance: NA

CDR3aa: CTSSQEIRLFNEKLFF
CDR3nt: TGCACCAGCAGCCAAGAGATCAGGCTATTTAATGAAAAACTGTTTTTT
j_gene: TRBJ1-4
d_gene: NA
v_gene: TRBV1
len: 16
abundance: NA

CDR3aa: CASSPRGSPYEQYF
CDR3nt: TGTGCCAGCAGCCCACGGGGGAGCCCCTACGAGCAGTACTTC
j_gene: TRBJ2-7
d_gene: NA
v_gene: TRBV11-3
len: 14
abundance: once

CDR3aa: CASMAGGYDLAKNIQYF
CDR3nt: TGTGCCAGCATGGCGGGCGGTTATGACCTAGCCAAAAACATTCAGTACTTC
j_gene: TRBJ2-4
d_gene: NA
v_gene: TRBV5-8
len: 17
abundance: NA

CDR3aa: CASRLQGAGDEQYF
CDR3nt: TGTGCCAGCAGGTTACAGGGGGCGGGGGACGAGCAGTACTTC
j_gene: TRBJ2-7
d_gene: TRBD1
v_gene: TRBV27
len: 14
abundance: NA

CDR3aa: CASSFSFSYEQYF
CDR3nt: TGTGCCAGCAGCTTTTCCTTCTCCTACGAGCAGTACTTC
j_gene: TRBJ2-7
d_gene: NA
v_gene: TRBV7-9
len: 13
abundance: NA

CDR3aa: CASTPTGDEQFF
CDR3nt: TGTGCCAGCACCCCGACGGGGGATGAGCAGTTCTTC
j_gene: TRBJ2-1
d_gene: NA
v_gene: TRBV7-9
len: 12
abundance: NA

CDR3aa: CAWSTGLGSYEQYF
CDR3nt: TGTGCCTGGAGTACGGGACTAGGGAGCTACGAGCAGTACTTC
j_gene: TRBJ2-7
d_gene: TRBD2
v_gene: TRBV30
len: 14
abundance: NA

CDR3aa: CASRDQGGQGAWEQFF
CDR3nt: TGCGCCAGCAGAGATCAGGGGGGACAGGGGGCATGGGAGCAGTTCTTC
j_gene: TRBJ2-1
d_gene: TRBD1
v_gene: TRBV10-2
len: 16
abundance: NA

CDR3aa: CASSDGGFYEQYF
CDR3nt: TGTGCCAGCAGCGACGGGGGGTTCTACGAGCAGTACTTC
j_gene: TRBJ2-7
d_gene: TRBD2
v_gene: TRBV7-9
len: 13
abundance: NA

CDR3aa: CASSQRQGRGETQYF
CDR3nt: TGCGCCAGCAGCCAGCGTCAGGGCCGAGGGGAGACCCAGTACTTC
j_gene: TRBJ2-5
d_gene: NA
v_gene: TRBV4-1
len: 15
abundance: NA

CDR3aa: CATRIRDSNYEQYF
CDR3nt: TGTGCCACCAGGATCAGGGACAGCAACTACGAGCAGTACTTC
j_gene: TRBJ2-7
d_gene: TRBD1
v_gene: TRBV19
len: 14
abundance: NA

CDR3aa: CASSLDTSNEQFF
CDR3nt: TGTGCCAGCAGCTTAGATACGAGCAATGAGCAGTTCTTC
j_gene: TRBJ2-1
d_gene: NA
v_gene: TRBV7-9
len: 13
abundance: NA

CDR3aa: CASSGQGHTEAFF
CDR3nt: TGTGCCAGCAGTGGACAGGGTCACACTGAAGCTTTCTTT
j_gene: TRBJ1-1
d_gene: TRBD1
v_gene: TRBV25-1
len: 13
abundance: once

CDR3aa: CAISEDSYGYTF
CDR3nt: TGTGCCATCAGTGAGGACAGCTATGGCTACACCTTC
j_gene: TRBJ1-2
d_gene: NA
v_gene: TRBV10-3
len: 12
abundance: few

CDR3aa: CAWSVIHREAYEQYF
CDR3nt: TGTGCCTGGAGTGTTATCCACAGGGAAGCCTACGAGCAGTACTTC
j_gene: TRBJ2-7
d_gene: NA
v_gene: TRBV30
len: 15
abundance: NA

CDR3aa: CASSPLAGANTGELFF
CDR3nt: TGCGCCAGCAGCCCGTTAGCGGGAGCGAACACCGGGGAGCTGTTTTTT
j_gene: TRBJ2-2
d_gene: TRBD2
v_gene: TRBV4-1
len: 16
abundance: NA

CDR3aa: CASSLDGTLYGYTF
CDR3nt: TGCGCCAGCAGCTTGGACGGAACCCTCTATGGCTACACCTTC
j_gene: TRBJ1-2
d_gene: NA
v_gene: TRBV5-1
len: 14
abundance: few

CDR3aa: CASSSVGTGLEQYF
CDR3nt: TGTGCCAGCAGCTCGGTGGGGACAGGGCTCGAGCAGTACTTC
j_gene: TRBJ2-7
d_gene: TRBD1
v_gene: TRBV5-4
len: 14
abundance: NA

CDR3aa: CASSPSGQPYEQYF
CDR3nt: TGTGCCAGCAGCCCATCGGGACAGCCATACGAGCAGTACTTC
j_gene: TRBJ2-7
d_gene: TRBD1
v_gene: TRBV9
len: 14
abundance: NA

CDR3aa: CASSLGGPYNEQFF
CDR3nt: TGTGCCAGCAGCTTGGGCGGCCCCTACAATGAGCAGTTCTTC
j_gene: TRBJ2-1
d_gene: NA
v_gene: TRBV7-3
len: 14
abundance: NA

CDR3aa: CASSLVDNSYEQYF
CDR3nt: TGTGCCAGCAGCTTAGTGGACAACTCCTACGAGCAGTACTTC
j_gene: TRBJ2-7
d_gene: NA
v_gene: TRBV7-9
len: 14
abundance: NA

CDR3aa: CASSLDHGAKNIQYF
CDR3nt: TGTGCCAGCAGCTTAGACCACGGAGCCAAAAACATTCAGTACTTC
j_gene: TRBJ2-4
d_gene: NA
v_gene: TRBV7-9
len: 15
abundance: NA

CDR3aa: CASSRQQGLQDGYTF
CDR3nt: TGTGCCAGCAGTCGTCAGCAGGGATTACAGGATGGCTACACCTTC
j_gene: TRBJ1-2
d_gene: NA
v_gene: TRBV27
len: 15
abundance: NA

CDR3aa: CASSGESSYEQYF
CDR3nt: TGTGCCAGCAGCGGGGAGAGCTCCTACGAGCAGTACTTC
j_gene: TRBJ2-7
d_gene: NA
v_gene: TRBV28
len: 13
abundance: NA

CDR3aa: CASSQEAYSYNEQFF
CDR3nt: TGCGCCAGCAGCCAAGAGGCCTACTCCTACAATGAGCAGTTCTTC
j_gene: TRBJ2-1
d_gene: NA
v_gene: TRBV4-3
len: 15
abundance: NA

CDR3aa: CASEGRRNEQYF
CDR3nt: TGTGCCAGCGAGGGGCGGAGGAACGAGCAGTACTTC
j_gene: TRBJ2-7
d_gene: NA
v_gene: TRBV28
len: 12
abundance: NA

CDR3aa: CASSLTSGYTAYEQYF
CDR3nt: TGTGCCAGCAGCCTGACTAGCGGGTATACCGCCTACGAGCAGTACTTC
j_gene: TRBJ2-7
d_gene: TRBD2
v_gene: TRBV7-9
len: 16
abundance: NA

CDR3aa: CAISGRAASFHEQYF
CDR3nt: TGTGCCATCAGCGGTAGAGCGGCATCCTTCCACGAGCAGTACTTC
j_gene: TRBJ2-7
d_gene: NA
v_gene: TRBV10-3
len: 15
abundance: NA

CDR3aa: CASSLGFDRGLYEAFF
CDR3nt: TGCGCCAGCAGCTTGGGATTCGACAGGGGCCTCTATGAAGCTTTCTTT
j_gene: TRBJ1-1
d_gene: TRBD1
v_gene: TRBV5-1
len: 16
abundance: NA

CDR3aa: CASRRTGTNEKLFF
CDR3nt: TGTGCCAGCAGACGGACAGGAACTAATGAAAAACTGTTTTTT
j_gene: TRBJ1-4
d_gene: TRBD1
v_gene: TRBV27
len: 14
abundance: NA

CDR3aa: CASSPEEGSREKLFF
CDR3nt: TGCGCCAGCAGCCCCGAGGAGGGAAGTCGAGAAAAACTGTTTTTT
j_gene: TRBJ1-4
d_gene: NA
v_gene: TRBV4-3
len: 15
abundance: NA

CDR3aa: CASSPHSGGDNEQFF
CDR3nt: TGTGCCAGCAGCCCACACTCCGGGGGCGACAATGAGCAGTTCTTC
j_gene: TRBJ2-1
d_gene: NA
v_gene: TRBV11-2
len: 15
abundance: NA

CDR3aa: CASSPTGRADTQYF
CDR3nt: TGTGCCAGCAGCCCGACAGGGCGAGCAGATACGCAGTATTTT
j_gene: TRBJ2-3
d_gene: TRBD1
v_gene: TRBV27
len: 14
abundance: NA

CDR3aa: CASSPRGGSSYEQYF
CDR3nt: TGTGCCAGCAGCCCCCGAGGCGGGAGTAGCTACGAGCAGTACTTC
j_gene: TRBJ2-7
d_gene: TRBD2
v_gene: TRBV5-4
len: 15
abundance: NA

CDR3aa: CASSVVGVGATDTQYF
CDR3nt: TGCGCCAGCAGCGTCGTTGGGGTTGGGGCCACAGATACGCAGTATTTT
j_gene: TRBJ2-3
d_gene: NA
v_gene: TRBV5-1
len: 16
abundance: NA